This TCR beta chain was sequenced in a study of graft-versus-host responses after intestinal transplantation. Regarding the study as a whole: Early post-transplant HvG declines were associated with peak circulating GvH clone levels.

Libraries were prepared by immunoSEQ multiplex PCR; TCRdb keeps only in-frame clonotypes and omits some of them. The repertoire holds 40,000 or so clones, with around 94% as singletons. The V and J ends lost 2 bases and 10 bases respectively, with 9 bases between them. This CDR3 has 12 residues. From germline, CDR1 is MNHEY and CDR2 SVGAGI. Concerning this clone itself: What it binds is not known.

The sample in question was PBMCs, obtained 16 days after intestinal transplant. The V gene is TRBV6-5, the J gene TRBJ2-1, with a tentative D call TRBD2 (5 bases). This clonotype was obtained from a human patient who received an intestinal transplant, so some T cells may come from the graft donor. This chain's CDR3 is CASSYASGEQFF. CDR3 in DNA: TGTGCCAGCAGTTACGCGTCGGGGGAGCAGTTCTTC.